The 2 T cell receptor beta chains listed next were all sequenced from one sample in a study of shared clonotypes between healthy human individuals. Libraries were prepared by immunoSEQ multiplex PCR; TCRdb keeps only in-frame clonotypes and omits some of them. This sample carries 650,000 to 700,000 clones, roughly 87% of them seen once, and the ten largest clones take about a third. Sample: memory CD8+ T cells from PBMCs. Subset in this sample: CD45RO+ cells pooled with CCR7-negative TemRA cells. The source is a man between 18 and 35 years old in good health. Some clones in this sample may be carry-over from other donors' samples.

The CDR3 nucleotides are TGTGCCAGCAGCCCCCGCAGGGGGCGCGAGACTGAAGCTTTCTTT. Translating gives CASSPRRGRETEAFF. V gene TRBV7-9 combines with J gene TRBJ1-1; 8 positions agree with TRBD1. The CDR3 runs to 15 residues. The V segment lost 5 bases and the J segment 5 bases; nucleotides outside the gene matches: 10. From germline, CDR1 is SEHNR and CDR2 FQNEAQ (reference sequence).

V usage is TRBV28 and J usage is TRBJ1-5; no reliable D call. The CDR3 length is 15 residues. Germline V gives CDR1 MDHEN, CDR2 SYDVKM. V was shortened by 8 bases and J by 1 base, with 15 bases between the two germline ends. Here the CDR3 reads CASCPWADSNQPQHF. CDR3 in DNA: TGTGCCAGCTGCCCCTGGGCAGACAGCAATCAGCCCCAGCATTTT. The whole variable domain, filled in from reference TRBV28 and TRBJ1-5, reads DVKVTQSSRYLVKRTGEKVFLECVQDMDHENMFWYRQDPGLGLRLIYFSYDVKMKEKGDIPEGYSVSREKKERFSLILESASTNQTSMYLCASCPWADSNQPQHFGDGTRLSIL.